This TCR beta chain was obtained from a study of blood T cells in healthy people across ages. Study-level findings and limits: Significant beta diversity loss was already apparent by age approximately 36, declining roughly linearly.

Each donor was a healthy Caucasian individual from Russia, aged roughly 6 to 95. Germline V gives CDR1 LNHNV, CDR2 YYDKDF (reference sequence). This CDR3 has 14 amino acids. Sample-barcoded 5' priming and a J-beta primer mix drove a second PCR of about 6 to 11 cycles. TCRdb reprocessed the 5' RACE reads with MiXCR, giving one entry per CDR3 protein. Of about 1 million distinct CDR3 sequences in the sample, under 45% are singletons; the top ten hold about 19%. As regards this clonotype: Its antigen is unknown. Compared with germline, one end of the junction differs, possibly owing to a read error.

Sequencing was carried out using blood. This receptor was identified in a woman in her fifties or sixties in good health. This rearrangement joins TRBV15 to TRBJ2-1; a possible D gene is TRBD1 (6 bases). The CDR3 spells CATSRGHLGQYQFF. In nucleotides, the CDR3 is TGTGCTACCAGCAGGGGACATCTCGGACAGTATCAGTTCTTC. The full variable domain, rest sourced from reference TRBV15 and TRBJ2-1, is DAMVIQNPRYQVTQFGKPVTLSCSQTLNHNVMYWYQQKSSQAPKLLFHYYDKDFNNEADTPDNFQSRRPNTSFCFLDIRSPGLGDTAMYLCATSRGHLGQYQFFGPGTRLTVL.